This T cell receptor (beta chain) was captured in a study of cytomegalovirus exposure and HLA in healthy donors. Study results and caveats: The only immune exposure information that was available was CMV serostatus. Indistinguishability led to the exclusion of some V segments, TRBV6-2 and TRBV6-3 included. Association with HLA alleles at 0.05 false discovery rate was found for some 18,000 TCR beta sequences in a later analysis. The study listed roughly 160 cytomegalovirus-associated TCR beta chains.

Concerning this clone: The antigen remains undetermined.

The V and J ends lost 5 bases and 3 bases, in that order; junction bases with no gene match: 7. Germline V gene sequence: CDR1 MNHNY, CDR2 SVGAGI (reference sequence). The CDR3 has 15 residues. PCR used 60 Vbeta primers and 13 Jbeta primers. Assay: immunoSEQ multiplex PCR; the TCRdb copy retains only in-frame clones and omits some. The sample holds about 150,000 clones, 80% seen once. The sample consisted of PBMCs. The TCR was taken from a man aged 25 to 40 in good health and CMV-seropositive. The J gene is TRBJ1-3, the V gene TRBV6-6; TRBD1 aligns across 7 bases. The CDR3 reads CASSLDREDGNTIYF. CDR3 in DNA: TGTGCCAGCAGTCTAGACAGGGAGGATGGAAACACCATATATTTT.